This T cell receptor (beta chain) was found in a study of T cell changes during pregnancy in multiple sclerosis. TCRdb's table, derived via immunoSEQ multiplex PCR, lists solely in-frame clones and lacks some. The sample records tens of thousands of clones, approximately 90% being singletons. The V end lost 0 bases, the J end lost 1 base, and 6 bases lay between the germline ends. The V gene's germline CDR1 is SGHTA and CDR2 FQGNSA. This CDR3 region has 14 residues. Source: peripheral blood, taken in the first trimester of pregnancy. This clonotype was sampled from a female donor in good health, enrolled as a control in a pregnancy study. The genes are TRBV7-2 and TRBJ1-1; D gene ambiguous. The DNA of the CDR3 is TGTGCCAGCAGCTTAGCAAGACAGAACACTGAAGCTTTCTTT. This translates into CASSLARQNTEAFF.